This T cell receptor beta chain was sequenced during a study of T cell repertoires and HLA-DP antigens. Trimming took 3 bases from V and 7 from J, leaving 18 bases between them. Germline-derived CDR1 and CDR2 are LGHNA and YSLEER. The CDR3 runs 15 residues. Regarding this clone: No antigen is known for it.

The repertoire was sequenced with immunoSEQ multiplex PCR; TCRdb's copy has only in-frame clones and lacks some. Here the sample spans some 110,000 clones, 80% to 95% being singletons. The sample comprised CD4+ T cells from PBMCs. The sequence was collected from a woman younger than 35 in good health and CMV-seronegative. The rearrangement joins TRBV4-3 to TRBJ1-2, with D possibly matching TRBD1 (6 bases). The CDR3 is CASSQDSGAEVGYTF. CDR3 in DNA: TGCGCCAGCAGCCAGGATTCAGGGGCCGAGGTTGGCTACACCTTC.